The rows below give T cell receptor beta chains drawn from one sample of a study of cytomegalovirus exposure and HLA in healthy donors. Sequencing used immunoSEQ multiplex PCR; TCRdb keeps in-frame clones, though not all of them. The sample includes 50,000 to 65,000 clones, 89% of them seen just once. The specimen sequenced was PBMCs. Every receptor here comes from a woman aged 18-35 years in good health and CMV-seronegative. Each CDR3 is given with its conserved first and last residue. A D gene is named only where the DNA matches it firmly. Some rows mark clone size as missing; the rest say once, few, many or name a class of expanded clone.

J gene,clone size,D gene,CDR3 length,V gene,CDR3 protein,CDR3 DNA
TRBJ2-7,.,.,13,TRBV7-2,CASSRSFGGEQYF,TGTGCCAGCAGCCGCTCGTTTGGGGGGGAGCAGTACTTC
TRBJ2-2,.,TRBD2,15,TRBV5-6,CASSNSGGNTGELFF,TGTGCCAGCAGCAATAGCGGGGGAAACACCGGGGAGCTGTTTTTT
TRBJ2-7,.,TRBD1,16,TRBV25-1,CASSEFRAGGSYEQYF,TGTGCCAGCAGTGAATTCCGGGCAGGGGGATCCTACGAGCAGTACTTC
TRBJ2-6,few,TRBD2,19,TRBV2,CASSDVPSGILSGANVLTF,TGTGCCAGCAGTGATGTTCCTAGCGGGATACTCTCTGGGGCCAACGTCCTGACTTTC
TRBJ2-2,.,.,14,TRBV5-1,CASSVGQNNGELFF,TGCGCCAGCAGCGTCGGACAGAATAACGGGGAGCTGTTTTTT
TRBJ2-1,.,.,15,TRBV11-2,CASSNGVDSYNEQFF,TGTGCCAGCAGCAACGGGGTAGACTCCTACAATGAGCAGTTCTTC
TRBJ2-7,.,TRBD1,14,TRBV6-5,CASSYGQGAYEQYF,TGTGCCAGCAGTTACGGACAGGGGGCCTACGAGCAGTACTTC
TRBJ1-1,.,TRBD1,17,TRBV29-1,CSAWGGTGAHRGTEAFF,TGCAGCGCCTGGGGGGGGACAGGGGCCCACCGGGGCACTGAAGCTTTCTTT
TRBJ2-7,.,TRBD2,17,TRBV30,CAWSDSGLAGISYEQYF,TGTGCCTGGAGTGACTCGGGACTAGCGGGGATCTCCTACGAGCAGTACTTC
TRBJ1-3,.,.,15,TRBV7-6,CASSLALEAQDTIYF,TGTGCCAGCAGCTTAGCGTTGGAGGCCCAAGACACCATATATTTT
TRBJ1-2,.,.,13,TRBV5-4,CASSLTTNYGYTF,TGTGCCAGCAGCTTGACAACTAACTATGGCTACACCTTC
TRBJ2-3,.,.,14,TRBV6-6,CASSPRGVEDTQYF,TGTGCCAGCAGTCCCAGGGGGGTTGAAGATACGCAGTATTTT
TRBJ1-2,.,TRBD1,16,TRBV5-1,CASSLAPGTGGDGYTF,TGCGCCAGCAGCTTGGCACCCGGGACAGGGGGCGATGGCTACACCTTC
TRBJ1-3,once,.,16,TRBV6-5,CASSYSPRGPGNTIYF,TGTGCCAGCAGTTACTCGCCCAGGGGCCCTGGAAACACCATATATTTT
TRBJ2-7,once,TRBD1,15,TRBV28,CASSSFRGKTYEQYF,TGTGCCAGCAGTTCGTTCAGGGGGAAAACCTACGAGCAGTACTTC
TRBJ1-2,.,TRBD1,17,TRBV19,CASSIFEGQGIGYGYTF,TGTGCCAGTAGTATTTTTGAGGGACAGGGGATAGGCTATGGCTACACCTTC
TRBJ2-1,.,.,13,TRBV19,CASSPGHYNEQFF,TGTGCCAGTAGTCCGGGACATTACAATGAGCAGTTCTTC
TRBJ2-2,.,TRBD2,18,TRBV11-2,CASRTIRLAGGNTGELFF,TGTGCCAGCAGAACTATTCGACTAGCGGGAGGGAACACCGGGGAGCTGTTTTTT
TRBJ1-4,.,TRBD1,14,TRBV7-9,CASAIEGAGEKLFF,TGTGCCAGCGCGATCGAGGGGGCAGGGGAAAAACTGTTTTTT
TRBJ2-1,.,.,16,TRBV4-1,CASSPQPRAEYNEQFF,TGCGCCAGCAGCCCTCAGCCGAGGGCCGAGTACAATGAGCAGTTCTTC
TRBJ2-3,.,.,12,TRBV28,CASSLFGDTQYF,TGTGCCAGCAGTTTATTCGGAGATACGCAGTATTTT
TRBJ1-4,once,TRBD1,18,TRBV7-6,CASSLLGQGSLTNEKLFF,TGTGCCAGCAGCTTATTGGGACAGGGAAGCCTAACTAATGAAAAACTGTTTTTT
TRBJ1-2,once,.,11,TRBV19,CASSIRYGYTF,TGTGCCAGTAGTATCCGCTATGGCTACACCTTC
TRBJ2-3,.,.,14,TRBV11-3,CASSYQASTDTQYF,TGTGCCAGCAGCTACCAGGCAAGCACAGATACGCAGTATTTT
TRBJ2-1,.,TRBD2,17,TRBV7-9,CASSSGLAGADTNEQFF,TGTGCCAGCAGCTCGGGACTAGCGGGAGCTGACACCAATGAGCAGTTCTTC